One TCR beta chain is described in this entry. A read error may account for a junction end that differs from germline. The TCR cDNA carried a universal primer site and UMIs from 5'RACE template switching. From the 5' RACE reads, TCRdb called clonotypes with MiXCR, one entry per CDR3 protein. Of approximately 10,000 distinct CDR3 sequences listed, about 6% were seen once; the top ten hold roughly 0.9%. These data originate in a study of T cells after yellow fever vaccination. Germline-derived CDR1 and CDR2 are ENHRY and SYGVKD. The CDR3 has 18 amino acids. Study-level points and caveats: Day 0 sorted memory subsets lacked detectable levels of almost all vaccine-responding clonotypes. Although most clonotypes did not, a small share appeared in both CD4 and CD8 compartments.

The source is a man younger than 40 who received the YFV17D yellow fever vaccine. V and J are TRBV10-3 and TRBJ2-2; 10 nucleotides match TRBD2. The source was PBMCs, either bulk or a sorted T-cell subset (CD4+, CD8+, memory, or dextramer-sorted; not recorded which), collected on the day of the yellow fever booster vaccination. The CDR3 sequence: CAFSAISLAGGPTGELFF. In DNA, the CDR3 is TGTGCCTTCAGTGCGATCAGTTTAGCGGGAGGACCAACCGGGGAGCTGTTTTTT.